Below, 12 T cell receptor beta chains from the same sample are listed, as sequenced in a study of blood T cells in healthy people across ages. For the second PCR, which ran for about 7 to 12 cycles, a sample-barcoded 5' primer and a J-beta primer mix were used. TCRdb re-analysed the 5' RACE reads in MiXCR, keeping a single row per CDR3 protein. The sample lists roughly 1,800,000 distinct CDR3 sequences; around 48% were seen once. The material sequenced was blood. The receptors were sampled from a woman in her forties in good health.

The V call is TRBV5-1, the J call TRBJ1-2; D is uncertain. The ends were cut back, 7 bases at V and 7 bases at J, with 14 bases in the middle. This CDR3 comprises 12 residues. The germline V gene has CDR1 SGHRS and CDR2 YFSETQ. The CDR3 nucleotides read TGCGCCAGCCGTTTAGGGCTCTGTGGCTACACCTTC. Its protein product is CASRLGLCGYTF.

The CDR3 reads CASSKNSHEQYF. CDR3 nucleotides: TGTGCCAGCAGCAAAAACAGCCACGAGCAGTACTTC. The rearrangement links TRBV12-3 or TRBV12-4 to TRBJ2-7; D unresolved. The CDR3 contains 12 residues. With 6 bases removed from V and 5 bases from J, the gap between germline ends came to 11 bases.

V usage is TRBV5-5 and J usage is TRBJ2-1; D is unclear. Between the trimmed V and J ends, which lost 0 bases and 9 bases, there was a span of 16 bases. Germline CDR1 SGHKS, CDR2 YYEKEE (reference sequence). The CDR3 sequence is 15 residues long. Here the CDR3 reads CASSLVGPTPSEQFF. For the CDR3, the DNA is TGTGCCAGCAGCTTGGTCGGACCTACCCCTAGTGAGCAGTTCTTC. Together with reference TRBV5-5 and TRBJ2-1, the CDR3 gives the full variable domain: DAGVTQSPTHLIKTRGQQVTLRCSPISGHKSVSWYQQVLGQGPQFIFQYYEKEERGRGNFPDRFSARQFPNYSSELNVNALLLGDSALYLCASSLVGPTPSEQFFGPGTRLTVL.

About this clonotype: Germline and junction disagree at one end, which may indicate a read error. The chain has TRBV4-2 and TRBJ2-6; a possible D gene is TRBD1 (5 bases). The CDR3 consists of 16 residues. The germline gives CDR1 LGHNA, CDR2 YNFKEQ. CDR3 nucleotides: TGTGCCAGCAGCCAAGAGCAAGTATCTGGGGCCGACGTCCTGACTTTC. Protein sequence: CASSQEQVSGADVLTF.

V is TRBV12-5 and J is TRBJ2-5; D may be TRBD1 (6 bases). The CDR3 extends over 13 amino acids. V was pared by 7 bases and J by 6 bases, with 15 bases between. Germline-derived CDR1 and CDR2 are LGHNT and FRNRAP. This chain's CDR3 is CASAPQGPQTQYF. CDR3 nucleotides: TGTGCTAGTGCCCCCCAGGGGCCGCAGACCCAGTACTTC.

Of note for this clonotype: Compared with germline, one end of the junction differs, possibly owing to a read error. The rearrangement links TRBV5-1 to TRBJ2-3; 8 bases agree with TRBD1. The CDR3 loop spans 15 amino acids. The germline CDR1 and CDR2 sequences are SGHRS and YFSETQ. The CDR3 coding sequence is TGCGCCGGCAGCCTGACAGGGGTCCCCACAGATACGCAGTATTTT. This encodes CAGSLTGVPTDTQYF.

The rearrangement links TRBV7-2 to TRBJ1-6; D is unclear. The CDR3 is 16 amino acids. The germline gives CDR1 SGHTA, CDR2 FQGNSA. Trimming removed 1 base at V and 7 bases at J, with 14 bases between. The CDR3: CASSLVGKTMNSPLHF. CDR3 sequence (DNA): TGTGCCAGCAGCTTAGTGGGGAAAACGATGAATTCACCCCTCCACTTT.

V and J are TRBV7-2 and TRBJ1-1; the D is unclear. Trimming left V 0 bases short and J 4 bases short, with 6 bases between. Germline V gives CDR1 SGHTA, CDR2 FQGNSA. CDR3 size: 13 residues. Here the CDR3 reads CASSLAQFTEAFF. The CDR3 nucleotides read TGTGCCAGCAGCTTAGCACAGTTCACTGAAGCTTTCTTT.

The chain couples TRBV7-9 to TRBJ2-7; a possible D gene is TRBD2 (6 bases). CDR3 size: 15 residues. V lost 5 bases and J lost 3, with 17 bases in between. The germline gives CDR1 SEHNR, CDR2 FQNEAQ (reference sequence). CDR3 residues: CASSRMLGEDYEQYF. As DNA, the CDR3 is TGTGCCAGCAGCCGCATGCTAGGGGAGGACTACGAGCAGTACTTC.

This chain uses TRBV4-1 with TRBJ2-7; 12 bases are shared with TRBD2. Germline CDR1 MGHRA, CDR2 YSYEKL. The CDR3 length is 15 residues. The ends lost 5 bases at V and 5 bases at J; junction bases unmatched: 7. CDR3 DNA: TGCGCCAGCAGCTTTCTAGCGGGAGGGAGGAACGAGCAGTACTTC. Protein product: CASSFLAGGRNEQYF.

The chain has TRBV7-6 and TRBJ1-2; D perhaps matches TRBD1 (6 bases). Germline CDR1 reads SGHVS; CDR2 reads FNYEAQ. Trimming took off 0 bases at V and 6 bases at J, with 8 bases between the two ends. This CDR3 has 13 residues. The CDR3 spells CASSLAGANGYTF. Written as DNA, the CDR3 is TGTGCCAGCAGCTTAGCGGGGGCTAATGGCTACACCTTC.

Only a few counts were recorded for this clonotype. This rearrangement joins TRBV20-1 to TRBJ2-4; D is unclear. Per the germline V gene, CDR1 is DFQATT and CDR2 is SNEGSKA (reference sequence). The CDR3 extends over 11 amino acids. Trimming took off 3 bases at V and 8 bases at J, with 8 bases between the two ends. CDR3 DNA sequence: TGCAGTGCTAGTTGGGTGGACATTCAGTACTTC. Encoded protein: CSASWVDIQYF.